The rows below give T cell receptor beta chains drawn from one sample of a study of STAT3 mutations in large granular lymphocyte leukemia. Sequencing used immunoSEQ multiplex PCR; TCRdb keeps in-frame clones, though not all of them. The sample records more than 2,500 clones, approximately 39% being singletons. The specimen was peripheral blood mononuclear cells. Receptors were obtained from a man aged 45 to 65 with T-cell large granular lymphocyte leukemia. Some clones in this sample may be carry-over from other donors' samples. The CDR3 runs from the conserved cysteine through the conserved F or W. Fields, in order: D gene, CDR3 length, clone size, V gene, J gene, CDR3 DNA, CDR3 protein. A D gene is named only where the DNA matches it firmly. Clone size is given for some rows only: seen once, a few or many times, or a class if the clone is expanded.

NA	14	once	TRBV6-6	TRBJ2-3	TGTGCCAGCACCCGGGACGACTACACAGATACGCAGTATTTT	CASTRDDYTDTQYF
TRBD1	13	NA	TRBV5-1	TRBJ1-1	TGCGCCAGCAGCTACCGGACAGGCACTGAAGCTTTCTTT	CASSYRTGTEAFF
TRBD1	15	NA	TRBV5-4	TRBJ1-3	TGTGCCAGCAGCGCGGACAGGGGGAAAGGAAACACCATATATTTT	CASSADRGKGNTIYF
NA	15	NA	TRBV30	TRBJ2-5	TGTGCCTTGGAGGGAATTAGCGCTCCAATTGGGACCCAGTACTTC	CALEGISAPIGTQYF
NA	12	few	TRBV29-1	TRBJ2-7	TGCAGCGTCGCCCTGGGAACCTACGAGCAGTACTTC	CSVALGTYEQYF
TRBD1	14	few	TRBV6-5	TRBJ1-2	TGTGCCAGCAGTGGACCGGGACAGGGATACGGCTACACCTTC	CASSGPGQGYGYTF
NA	13	few	TRBV5-1	TRBJ2-3	TGCGCCAGCAGCTCCGCAAGCACAGATACGCAGTATTTT	CASSSASTDTQYF
NA	12	few	TRBV30	TRBJ1-2	TGTGCCTGGAGTGTAGGGGGGGGTGGCTACACCTTC	CAWSVGGGGYTF
NA	13	NA	TRBV5-4	TRBJ2-4	TGTGCCAGCAGCTTTAGGGACACAAACATTCAGTACTTC	CASSFRDTNIQYF
TRBD1	14	NA	TRBV5-1	TRBJ2-4	TGCGCCAGCAGCGGATCGGGACAGGAGGGCGCAAAGTACTTC	CASSGSGQEGAKYF
NA	15	NA	TRBV5-1	TRBJ2-5	TGCGCCAGCAGCTTGGCCCCGGGGCCCCAAGAGACCCAGTACTTC	CASSLAPGPQETQYF
NA	17	NA	TRBV5-1	TRBJ1-1	TGCGCCAGCAGCTTGGCGGCCCTTGCTTTAGGGGCGACTGAAGCTTTCTTT	CASSLAALALGATEAFF
NA	16	NA	TRBV5-4	TRBJ2-6	TGTGCCAGCAGCCCGGGCTCTGGAACTGGGGCCAACGTCCTGACTTTC	CASSPGSGTGANVLTF
NA	12	NA	TRBV4-3	TRBJ1-2	TGCGCCAGCAGCCAAGATTCTGGGCGCTACACCTTC	CASSQDSGRYTF
NA	13	NA	TRBV10-2	TRBJ1-5	TGCGCCAGCAGGGATTATAGCAATCAGCCCCAGCATTTT	CASRDYSNQPQHF
TRBD1	15	NA	TRBV7-9	TRBJ2-5	TGTGCCAGCGAACGCCTCTGGACAGGGGGCGAGACCCAGTACTTC	CASERLWTGGETQYF
NA	12	NA	TRBV5-6	TRBJ1-2	TGTGCCAGCAGCTTGGCCTGGACTGGCTACACCTTC	CASSLAWTGYTF
NA	14	few	TRBV29-1	TRBJ2-6	TGCAGCGTTCGGGGGTCCTCTGGGGCCAACGTCCTGACTTTC	CSVRGSSGANVLTF
NA	14	medium-sized	TRBV4-2	TRBJ1-2	TGTGCCAGCAGCTTGGGGGGCCTGAGGGTCGGCTACACCTTC	CASSLGGLRVGYTF
TRBD1	15	few	TRBV6-5	TRBJ1-6	TGTGCCAGCAGTTACTCTGGGACAGGAAATTCACCCCTCCACTTT	CASSYSGTGNSPLHF
NA	14	many	TRBV9	TRBJ1-2	TGTGCCAGCAGCCTCGGGGGCGCGGGTCGTGGCTACACCTTC	CASSLGGAGRGYTF
NA	12	NA	TRBV18	TRBJ1-1	TGTGCCAGCTCACCGACAAGCGGTGAAGCTTTCTTT	CASSPTSGEAFF
NA	15	NA	TRBV5-6	TRBJ2-4	TGTGCCAGCAGCTTGCTCGGAGCGGCCAAAAACATTCAGTACTTC	CASSLLGAAKNIQYF
TRBD1	14	NA	TRBV18	TRBJ1-1	TGTGCCAGCTCACCATCATTACAGGGGACTGAAGCTTTCTTT	CASSPSLQGTEAFF
NA	13	NA	TRBV9	TRBJ1-2	TGTGCCAGCAGCGTAGCTGACGGACTGGGCTACACCTTC	CASSVADGLGYTF